The clone carrying this TCR beta chain showed up just a few times. The data originate from a study of blood T cells in healthy people across ages. V lost 5 bases to trimming and J lost 9 bases, with 20 bases between them. The CDR3 sequence is 16 residues long. Looked up from germline, CDR1 is SGHTA and CDR2 is FQGNSA. A second PCR of roughly 7 to 11 cycles used a sample-barcoded 5' primer and a J-beta primer mix. TCRdb called the 5' RACE reads again in MiXCR, with one record for every CDR3 protein. The table has just under 550,000 distinct CDR3 sequences, about 24% seen once. This sample also belongs to another study, concerning T cells of mothers and their children.

This chain connects TRBV7-2 to TRBJ1-6; D gene ambiguous. This receptor was obtained from a boy between 10 and 17 years old in good health. Sequencing used blood. The CDR3 sequence: CASSERDSAVFSPLHF. CDR3 coding DNA: TGTGCCAGCAGCGAGCGAGATTCGGCAGTCTTTTCACCCCTCCACTTT.